These 11 T cell receptor beta chains share one sample of origin, sequenced in a study of T-cell reconstitution after alpha-beta-depleted transplantation in children. Unique molecular identifiers were incorporated when the TCRbeta library was constructed. TCRdb used MiXCR to reprocess the PCR reads, holding one entry per CDR3 protein. The sample holds over 550,000 distinct CDR3 sequences, roughly a tenth seen once. The sample consisted of PBMCs from the stem cell graft donor, taken from the stem cell graft. The receptors here all came from a human donor who donated a stem cell graft to a child with acute myeloid leukemia.

This clonotype was seen many times. The rearrangement uses TRBV20-1 and TRBJ2-7; D is unresolved. In germline, CDR1 is DFQATT, CDR2 SNEGSKA (reference sequence). Trimming cost V 3 bases and J 1 base, with 7 bases left between them. The CDR3 has 12 residues. CDR3 sequence: CSARPPSYEQYF. The CDR3, as DNA: TGCAGTGCTAGGCCCCCATCCTACGAGCAGTACTTC.

This clonotype was picked up a small number of times. The V call is TRBV12-3 or TRBV12-4, the J call TRBJ2-7; no definite D call. The CDR3 runs 13 residues. V shed 1 base and J shed 1 base, with 5 bases lying between them. The CDR3 sequence is CASSLEQSYEQYF. The CDR3 bases are TGTGCCAGCAGTTTAGAGCAGTCCTACGAGCAGTACTTC.

Turning to this clonotype: A much larger clone sits a single nucleotide away, making a read error possible. The gene calls are TRBV20-1 and TRBJ2-5, with 10 bases lining up with TRBD2. Germline V gives CDR1 DFQATT, CDR2 SNEGSKA (reference sequence). This CDR3 spans 13 amino acids. The junction had 2 bases not matched to a gene; V was cut back by 5 bases and J by 2 bases. CDR3 coding DNA: TGCAGTGCTGAGACTAGCGGGCAAGAGACCCAGTACTTC. It specifies CSAETSGQETQYF.

The chain is built from TRBV7-9 and TRBJ2-7; 7 nucleotides line up with TRBD1. V lost 6 bases to trimming and J lost 5 bases; unmatched junction nucleotides: 7. Germline-derived CDR1 and CDR2 are SEHNR and FQNEAQ (reference sequence). The CDR3 has 13 residues. The CDR3 sequence is CASSSNRGHEQYF. The CDR3 DNA sequence: TGTGCCAGCAGTTCGAACAGGGGCCACGAGCAGTACTTC.

This clonotype was recorded a few times. V gene TRBV12-3 or TRBV12-4 combines with J gene TRBJ2-1, with unresolved D. Trimming cost V 3 bases and J 12 bases, with 15 bases left between them. The CDR3 length is 13 residues. As DNA, the CDR3 is TGTGCCAGCAGTTTCGGGTCCTTTAGTGGGCAGTTCTTC. Protein: CASSFGSFSGQFF.

This chain connects TRBV19 to TRBJ2-7; TRBD2 agrees at 11 bases. The CDR3 has 16 amino acids. J lost 2 bases, V lost 3 bases, and 6 bases had no gene match. Germline V gene lookup returns CDR1 LNHDA and CDR2 SQIVND (reference sequence). The CDR3 DNA follows: TGTGCCAGTAGTATCCCCACTAGCGGGAGAACCTACGAGCAGTACTTC. Translating gives CASSIPTSGRTYEQYF.

This clonotype showed up just a few times. The genes are TRBV4-3 and TRBJ2-3; 8 bases map to TRBD2. There are 16 residues in the CDR3. The V gene's germline CDR1 is LGHNA and CDR2 YSLEER. Germline trimming cut 1 base from V and 2 bases from J; bases unmatched to any gene: 5. In nucleotides, the CDR3 is TGCGCCAGCAGCCAAGTGATTAGCGGGAACACAGATACGCAGTATTTT. Amino acid sequence: CASSQVISGNTDTQYF.

At least ten counts were recorded for this clonotype. This sequence joins TRBV21-1 and TRBJ2-6; the table's D gene call, TRBD1, was not cross checked with the DNA. TRBV21-1 corresponds to a pseudogene. The CDR3 consists of 19 residues. The CDR3 DNA reads as TGTGCCAGCAGCAAAGGCCAGGACAGGGGACCTTCTGGGGCCAACGTCCTGACTTTC. This sequence encodes CASSKGQDRGPSGANVLTF.

This clonotype has only a few counts. J is TRBJ2-5 and V is TRBV4-3; D possibly corresponds to TRBD2 (6 bases). The CDR3 runs to 15 residues. The germline V and J ends were trimmed by 2 bases and 5 bases, with 15 bases remaining between them. Germline V CDR1 and CDR2: LGHNA, YSLEER. CDR3 in DNA: TGCGCCAGCAGCCAAAGACCTAGCGTCATGGAGACCCAGTACTTC. The encoded protein is CASSQRPSVMETQYF.

The chain couples TRBV24-1 to TRBJ2-3; 10 bases map to TRBD1. This CDR3 has 17 amino acids. V lost 1 base and J lost 5; bases outside the gene matches: 8. Germline lookup yields CDR1 KGHDR and CDR2 SFDVKD. CDR3 loop: CATSDLTGTGAEDTQYF. CDR3 sequence (DNA): TGTGCCACCAGTGATTTAACCGGGACAGGGGCCGAAGATACGCAGTATTTT.

A few counts support this clonotype. The V gene is TRBV20-1, the J gene TRBJ2-2, with D perhaps matching TRBD2 (5 bases). Deletions cut 4 bases from V and 6 bases from J, with 15 bases between. Looked up from germline, CDR1 is DFQATT and CDR2 is SNEGSKA (reference sequence). The CDR3 runs 14 residues. In nucleotides, the CDR3 is TGCAGTGCTAAGAGATGGGAGAGGGCCGGGGAGCTGTTTTTT. Amino acids: CSAKRWERAGELFF.